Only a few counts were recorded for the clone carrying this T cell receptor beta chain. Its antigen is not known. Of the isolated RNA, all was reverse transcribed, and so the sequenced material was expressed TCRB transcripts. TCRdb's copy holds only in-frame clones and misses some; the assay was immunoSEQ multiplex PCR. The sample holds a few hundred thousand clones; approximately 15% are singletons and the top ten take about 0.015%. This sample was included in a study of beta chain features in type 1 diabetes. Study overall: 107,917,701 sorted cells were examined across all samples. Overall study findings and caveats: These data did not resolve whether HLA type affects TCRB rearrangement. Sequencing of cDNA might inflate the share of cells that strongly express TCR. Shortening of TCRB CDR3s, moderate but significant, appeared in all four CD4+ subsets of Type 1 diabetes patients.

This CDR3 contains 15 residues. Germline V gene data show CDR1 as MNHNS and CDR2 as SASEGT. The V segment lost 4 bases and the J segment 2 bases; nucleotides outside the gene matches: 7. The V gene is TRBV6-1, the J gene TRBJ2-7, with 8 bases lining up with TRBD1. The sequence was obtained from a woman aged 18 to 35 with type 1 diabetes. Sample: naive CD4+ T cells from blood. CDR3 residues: CASSAQGARPYEQYF. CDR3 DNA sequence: TGTGCCAGCAGTGCTCAGGGGGCAAGACCCTACGAGCAGTACTTC.